Listed below are T cell receptor beta chains from one sample, sequenced in a study of human T cells and chemical hapten exposure. MiXCR, applied by TCRdb to the 5' RACE reads, yields one record per CDR3 protein. The data contain 81,000 or so distinct CDR3 sequences, more than 7% of them singletons. All receptors derive from a male donor in good health. Each CDR3 is given with its conserved first and last residue. Each record gives: clone size, D gene, V gene, J gene, CDR3 protein, CDR3 DNA. A D gene is named only where the DNA matches it firmly. Expanded clones are given a class, and other clones once, few, many or no size at all.

many	TRBD1	TRBV27	TRBJ2-1	CASSLGQGLKQFF	TGTGCCAGCAGTCTCGGACAGGGATTAAAGCAGTTCTTC
few	-	TRBV6-1	TRBJ2-7	CASRYPGLARNEQYF	TGTGCCAGCAGGTACCCCGGACTGGCCAGGAACGAGCAGTACTTC
many	TRBD1	TRBV19	TRBJ1-5	CASSTDRGFHQPQHF	TGTGCCAGTAGTACCGACAGGGGATTTCATCAGCCCCAGCATTTT
many	-	TRBV6-6	TRBJ2-7	CASSYGHTTFGEQYF	TGTGCCAGCAGTTATGGGCACACTACCTTTGGGGAGCAGTACTTC
-	-	TRBV5-1	TRBJ1-3	CASSLRRGSSGNTIYF	TGCGCCAGCAGCCTCCGACGGGGAAGCTCTGGAAACACCATATATTTT
-	-	TRBV12-3/TRBV12-4	TRBJ1-2	CASSPTGNYGYTF	TGTGCCAGCAGTCCCACAGGAAACTATGGCTACACCTTC
many	TRBD2	TRBV5-1	TRBJ2-3	CASSPISGATDTQYF	TGCGCCAGCAGCCCCATTAGCGGGGCCACAGATACGCAGTATTTT
-	-	TRBV20-1	TRBJ1-2	CSAREPGGDGYTF	TGCAGTGCTAGAGAGCCGGGGGGGGATGGCTACACCTTC
many	-	TRBV20-1	TRBJ2-1	CSARDWRNYNEQFF	TGCAGTGCTAGGGACTGGCGAAACTACAATGAGCAGTTCTTC
-	-	TRBV3-1	TRBJ2-7	CASSHPGLRSSYEQYF	TGTGCCAGCAGCCACCCCGGACTCAGGAGCTCCTACGAGCAGTACTTC
-	-	TRBV21-1	TRBJ2-5	CASSGRWVSQYF	TGTGCCAGCAGCGGTCGCTGGGTTTCCCAGTACTTC
-	TRBD1	TRBV29-1	TRBJ2-1	CSVQGQGVDNEQFF	TGCAGCGTCCAGGGACAGGGAGTCGACAATGAGCAGTTCTTC
-	-	TRBV11-2	TRBJ1-3	CASSTSGYGISGNTIYF	TGTGCCAGCAGCACTTCAGGGTATGGGATCTCTGGAAACACCATATATTTT
few	-	TRBV12-5	TRBJ1-1	CASGLVQGEAFF	TGTGCTAGTGGTTTGGTACAAGGAGAAGCTTTCTTT
-	-	TRBV5-1	TRBJ1-1	CASSKDVTTESFF	TGCGCCAGCAGCAAGGACGTTACCACTGAATCTTTCTTT
few	-	TRBV23-1	TRBJ2-4	CASSPQEVKNIQYF	TGCGCCAGCAGTCCCCAAGAAGTCAAAAACATTCAGTACTTC
-	TRBD2	TRBV5-6	TRBJ2-2	CASSLETGRTGELFF	TGTGCCAGCAGCTTGGAGACCGGGAGGACCGGGGAGCTGTTTTTT
many	-	TRBV7-9	TRBJ1-2	CASSPAANYGYTF	TGTGCCAGCAGCCCAGCCGCAAACTATGGCTACACCTTC
many	-	TRBV5-1	TRBJ2-1	CASSLEGDVRQVPYNEQFF	TGCGCCAGCAGCTTGGAAGGTGACGTCCGACAGGTACCCTACAATGAGCAGTTCTTC
-	-	TRBV10-2	TRBJ1-2	CASSETDRPYGYTF	TGCGCCAGCAGTGAAACGGACAGACCCTATGGCTACACCTTC
few	-	TRBV10-3	TRBJ2-7	CAISPGYEQYF	TGTGCCATCAGTCCAGGCTACGAGCAGTACTTC
many	-	TRBV29-1	TRBJ1-1	CSVEVSQGPTEAFF	TGCAGCGTTGAAGTTTCGCAGGGACCCACTGAAGCTTTCTTT
-	-	TRBV25-1	TRBJ1-1	CASSEYRGGKTEAFF	TGTGCCAGCAGTGAATACCGAGGGGGGAAAACTGAAGCTTTCTTT
-	-	TRBV13	TRBJ1-1	CASSSWNTEAFF	TGTGCCAGCAGCTCTTGGAACACTGAAGCTTTCTTT
-	TRBD1	TRBV7-9	TRBJ2-7	CASSLETGGFYEQYF	TGTGCCAGCAGCTTAGAGACAGGGGGTTTCTACGAGCAGTACTTC
many	TRBD2	TRBV12-3/TRBV12-4	TRBJ2-2	CASSPGGGGGRTGELFF	TGTGCCAGCAGTCCAGGTGGCGGGGGAGGTAGGACCGGGGAGCTGTTTTTT
many	TRBD2	TRBV20-1	TRBJ2-5	CSARKLATDKETQYF	TGCAGTGCTAGGAAACTAGCGACGGACAAAGAGACCCAGTACTTC
many	TRBD2	TRBV7-2	TRBJ2-1	CASSLGLAGGLEQFF	TGTGCCAGCAGCTTGGGCCTAGCGGGGGGGCTTGAGCAGTTCTTC
-	-	TRBV27	TRBJ1-2	CASSIQTGSNYGYTF	TGTGCCAGCAGTATACAGACAGGTTCTAACTATGGCTACACCTTC
many	TRBD1	TRBV25-1	TRBJ1-5	CASSGGTGNQPQHF	TGTGCCAGCAGTGGAGGGACAGGCAATCAGCCCCAGCATTTT
-	-	TRBV10-3	TRBJ1-1	CAISESGPGTEAFF	TGTGCCATCAGTGAGTCGGGTCCAGGGACTGAAGCTTTCTTT
few	-	TRBV29-1	TRBJ1-2	CSVEGPGDYGYTF	TGCAGCGTTGAAGGCCCAGGCGACTATGGCTACACCTTC
few	-	TRBV6-2/TRBV6-3	TRBJ2-7	CASSYSQGYEQYF	TGTGCCAGCAGTTACTCCCAGGGCTACGAGCAGTACTTC
-	-	TRBV18	TRBJ1-2	CASSHSGLPQDGYTF	TGTGCCAGCTCTCACTCGGGACTTCCCCAGGATGGCTACACCTTC
many	-	TRBV6-5	TRBJ1-1	CASNHGNTEAFF	TGTGCCAGCAACCACGGGAACACTGAAGCTTTCTTT
many	-	TRBV7-2	TRBJ2-3	CASRRDSTGMQYF	TGTGCCAGCAGACGAGATTCCACCGGGATGCAGTATTTT
many	TRBD1	TRBV29-1	TRBJ1-5	CSVGSGQDNQPQHF	TGCAGCGTTGGGTCAGGACAGGACAATCAGCCCCAGCATTTT
-	-	TRBV2	TRBJ1-1	CASSGTGSQAFF	TGTGCCAGCAGCGGGACGGGGTCGCAGGCTTTCTTT
few	TRBD1	TRBV9	TRBJ2-1	CASSATGEIYNEQFF	TGTGCCAGCAGCGCAACAGGGGAGATTTACAATGAGCAGTTCTTC
-	TRBD2	TRBV20-1	TRBJ2-3	CSARGTSHTQYF	TGCAGTGCTCGCGGGACTAGTCATACGCAGTATTTT
few	TRBD2	TRBV9	TRBJ2-1	CASSGPGLAGSLNEQFF	TGTGCCAGCAGCGGACCGGGACTAGCGGGGTCACTGAATGAGCAGTTCTTC
many	TRBD1	TRBV6-1	TRBJ2-7	CASSEDDGQGAWEQYF	TGTGCCAGCAGTGAAGATGATGGACAGGGGGCGTGGGAGCAGTACTTC
-	-	TRBV7-8	TRBJ2-5	CASSLVPGQETQYF	TGTGCCAGCAGCTTAGTGCCAGGCCAAGAGACCCAGTACTTC
many	TRBD1	TRBV6-4	TRBJ2-6	CAPEPRGTGANVLTF	TGTGCCCCGGAACCCAGGGGGACTGGGGCCAACGTCCTGACTTTC
-	-	TRBV18	TRBJ1-1	CASSPPSRDTEAFF	TGTGCCAGCTCACCACCGAGCAGGGACACTGAAGCTTTCTTT
many	-	TRBV5-1	TRBJ2-2	CASGYSGELFF	TGCGCCAGCGGGTATTCCGGGGAGCTGTTTTTT
-	TRBD1	TRBV5-6	TRBJ2-4	CASSLGTGAFKNIQYF	TGTGCCAGCAGCTTAGGGACAGGGGCCTTCAAAAACATTCAGTACTTC
-	TRBD2	TRBV6-5	TRBJ2-1	CASSYGPLAGSYNEQFF	TGTGCCAGCAGTTACGGACCTTTAGCGGGAAGCTACAATGAGCAGTTCTTC